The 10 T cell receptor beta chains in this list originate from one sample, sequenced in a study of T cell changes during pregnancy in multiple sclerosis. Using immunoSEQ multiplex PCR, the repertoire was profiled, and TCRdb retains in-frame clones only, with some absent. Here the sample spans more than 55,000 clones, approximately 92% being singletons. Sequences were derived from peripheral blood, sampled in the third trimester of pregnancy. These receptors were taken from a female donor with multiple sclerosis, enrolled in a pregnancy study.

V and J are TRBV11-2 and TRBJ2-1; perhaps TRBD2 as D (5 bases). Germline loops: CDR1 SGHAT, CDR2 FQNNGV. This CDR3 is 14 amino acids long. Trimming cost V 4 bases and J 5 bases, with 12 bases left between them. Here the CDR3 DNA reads TGTGCCAGCAGCTCACCCTCCGGGGACAATGAGCAGTTCTTC. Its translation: CASSSPSGDNEQFF.

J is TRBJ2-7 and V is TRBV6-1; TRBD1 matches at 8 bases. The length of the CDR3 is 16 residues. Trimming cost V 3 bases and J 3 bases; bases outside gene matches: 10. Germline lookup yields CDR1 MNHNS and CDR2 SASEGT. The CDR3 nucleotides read TGTGCCAGCAGTGATAGTTTGGGACAGGCCTACTACGAGCAGTACTTC. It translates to CASSDSLGQAYYEQYF.

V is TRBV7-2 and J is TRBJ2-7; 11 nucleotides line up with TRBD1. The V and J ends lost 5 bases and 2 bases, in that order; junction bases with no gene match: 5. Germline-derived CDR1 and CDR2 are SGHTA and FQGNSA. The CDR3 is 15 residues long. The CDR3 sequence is CASSSGTGGTYEQYF. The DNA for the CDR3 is TGTGCCAGCAGCAGTGGGACAGGGGGGACCTACGAGCAGTACTTC.

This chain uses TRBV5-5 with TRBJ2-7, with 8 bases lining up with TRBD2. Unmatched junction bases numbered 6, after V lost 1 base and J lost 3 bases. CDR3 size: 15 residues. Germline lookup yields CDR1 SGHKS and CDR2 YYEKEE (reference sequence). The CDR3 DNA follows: TGTGCCAGCAGCTTGTCTAGCGGGCTTAACTACGAGCAGTACTTC. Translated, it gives CASSLSSGLNYEQYF.

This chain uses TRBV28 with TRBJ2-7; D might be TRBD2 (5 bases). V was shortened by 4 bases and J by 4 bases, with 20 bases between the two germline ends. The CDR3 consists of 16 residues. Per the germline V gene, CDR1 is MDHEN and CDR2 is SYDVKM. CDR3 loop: CASSSSGGPTIYEQYF. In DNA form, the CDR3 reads TGTGCCAGCAGTTCAAGCGGCGGCCCTACCATTTACGAGCAGTACTTC.

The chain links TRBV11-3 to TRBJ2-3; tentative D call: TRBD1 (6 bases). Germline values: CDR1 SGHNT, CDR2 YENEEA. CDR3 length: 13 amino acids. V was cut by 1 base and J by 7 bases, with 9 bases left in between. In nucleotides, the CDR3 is TGTGCCAGCAGCTTAGTTCAGGGGAATACGCAGTATTTT. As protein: CASSLVQGNTQYF.

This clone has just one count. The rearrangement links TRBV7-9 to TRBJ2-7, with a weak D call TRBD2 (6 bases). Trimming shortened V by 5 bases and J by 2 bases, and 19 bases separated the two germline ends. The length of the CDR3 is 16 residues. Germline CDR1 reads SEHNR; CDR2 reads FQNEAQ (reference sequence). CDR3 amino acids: CASSVMGGGPTYEQYF. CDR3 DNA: TGTGCCAGCAGCGTTATGGGAGGAGGACCAACCTACGAGCAGTACTTC.

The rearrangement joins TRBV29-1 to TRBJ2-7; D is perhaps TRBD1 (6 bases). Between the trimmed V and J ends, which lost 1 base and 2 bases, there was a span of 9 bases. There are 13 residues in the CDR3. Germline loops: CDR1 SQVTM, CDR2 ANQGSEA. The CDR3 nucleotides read TGCAGCGTTGAAGCCAGGGGCCCCTACGAGCAGTACTTC. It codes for CSVEARGPYEQYF.

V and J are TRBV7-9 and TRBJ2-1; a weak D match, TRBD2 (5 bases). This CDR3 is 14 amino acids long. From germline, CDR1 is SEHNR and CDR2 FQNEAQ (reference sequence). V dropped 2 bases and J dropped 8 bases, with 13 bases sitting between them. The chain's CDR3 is CASSLHAEGDEQFF. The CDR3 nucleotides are TGTGCCAGCAGCTTACACGCTGAGGGAGATGAGCAGTTCTTC.

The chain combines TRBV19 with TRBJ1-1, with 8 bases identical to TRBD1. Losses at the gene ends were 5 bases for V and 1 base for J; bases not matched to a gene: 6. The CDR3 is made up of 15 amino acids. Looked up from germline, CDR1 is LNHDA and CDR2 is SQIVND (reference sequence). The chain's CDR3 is CASSWTGIPNTEAFF. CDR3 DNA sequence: TGTGCCAGTAGTTGGACAGGGATCCCGAACACTGAAGCTTTCTTT.